A selection of T cell receptor beta chains follows, all from one sample in a study of blood T cell repertoires in COVID-19. Measured with immunoSEQ multiplex PCR; TCRdb has only the in-frame clones, and not every one. The sample comprises 140,000 to 150,000 clones, 78% of which are singletons, and 1.9% rests with the top ten. The sequencing sample was made of peripheral blood. The receptors originated from a woman aged 55-70 years with acute or convalescent COVID-19. Both conserved end residues are part of each CDR3. The D gene is left open where the match is weak. Expanded clones get a size class; other rows say once, few or many, or leave the size out.

j_gene: TRBJ1-2; d_gene: TRBD1; v_gene: TRBV7-2; abundance: -; CDR3nt: TGTGCCAGCAGCTTAGAGTCCAGGGGGCTAAGACGTGGCTACACCTTC; CDR3aa: CASSLESRGLRRGYTF
j_gene: TRBJ2-7; d_gene: -; v_gene: TRBV29-1; abundance: -; CDR3nt: TGCAGCGTTGAAGTCCTCACCCGAGGCTACGAGCAGTACTTC; CDR3aa: CSVEVLTRGYEQYF
j_gene: TRBJ2-2; d_gene: TRBD2; v_gene: TRBV27; abundance: -; CDR3nt: TGTGCCAGCAGTTCTTGGACTAGCGGGAGATCTGGGAGCGGGGAGCTGTTTTTT; CDR3aa: CASSSWTSGRSGSGELFF
j_gene: TRBJ1-2; d_gene: TRBD1; v_gene: TRBV19; abundance: -; CDR3nt: TGTGCCAGTAGAGAAACAGGGGGCTCGGGTGGCTACACCTTC; CDR3aa: CASRETGGSGGYTF
j_gene: TRBJ2-7; d_gene: -; v_gene: TRBV5-1; abundance: once; CDR3nt: TGCGCCAGCAGCTTGGCCGGTAGCTCCTACGAGCAGTACTTC; CDR3aa: CASSLAGSSYEQYF
j_gene: TRBJ2-3; d_gene: TRBD1; v_gene: TRBV4-1; abundance: -; CDR3nt: TGCGCCAGCAGCCTGCGGGACAGGGCAGATACGCAGTATTTT; CDR3aa: CASSLRDRADTQYF
j_gene: TRBJ2-1; d_gene: TRBD2; v_gene: TRBV7-6; abundance: -; CDR3nt: TGTGCCAGCTCCGCCGCGGCGGGAGCCCATGAGCAGTTCTTC; CDR3aa: CASSAAAGAHEQFF
j_gene: TRBJ2-7; d_gene: -; v_gene: TRBV7-8; abundance: few; CDR3nt: TGTGCCAGCACCTTAGACCCCGCTAGTTACGAGCAGTACTTC; CDR3aa: CASTLDPASYEQYF
j_gene: TRBJ2-1; d_gene: TRBD2; v_gene: TRBV7-9; abundance: -; CDR3nt: TGTGCCAGCAGCTTAGTGGGGAAACTAGCGGGAGGGCGCAATGAGCAGTTCTTC; CDR3aa: CASSLVGKLAGGRNEQFF
j_gene: TRBJ1-4; d_gene: -; v_gene: TRBV30; abundance: -; CDR3nt: TGTGCCTGGAGTGGCGCAGGGACAACTAATGAAAAACTGTTTTTT; CDR3aa: CAWSGAGTTNEKLFF
j_gene: TRBJ1-1; d_gene: -; v_gene: TRBV28; abundance: -; CDR3nt: TGTGCCAGCAGGCTCACCGCTACAGGGTATATCACTGAAGCTTTCTTT; CDR3aa: CASRLTATGYITEAFF
j_gene: TRBJ2-1; d_gene: -; v_gene: TRBV7-9; abundance: -; CDR3nt: TGTGCCAGCAGCTTCAAGAAGCGGGACACAGGCAATGAGCAGTTCTTC; CDR3aa: CASSFKKRDTGNEQFF
j_gene: TRBJ2-3; d_gene: -; v_gene: TRBV7-8; abundance: -; CDR3nt: TGTGCCAGCAGCTTAGTCGGGGACACAGATACGCAGTATTTT; CDR3aa: CASSLVGDTDTQYF
j_gene: TRBJ1-1; d_gene: -; v_gene: TRBV12-3/TRBV12-4; abundance: -; CDR3nt: TGTGCCAGCAGTTTGGAGGGGAAAGCTTTCTTT; CDR3aa: CASSLEGKAFF
j_gene: TRBJ2-3; d_gene: TRBD1; v_gene: TRBV9; abundance: -; CDR3nt: TGTGCCAGCAACCCCCGGGACAGTCCCACAGATACGCAGTATTTT; CDR3aa: CASNPRDSPTDTQYF
j_gene: TRBJ2-1; d_gene: TRBD2; v_gene: TRBV5-4; abundance: -; CDR3nt: TGTGCCAGCAGTTCCCGACTAGCCACCAATGAGCAGTTCTTC; CDR3aa: CASSSRLATNEQFF
j_gene: TRBJ1-1; d_gene: -; v_gene: TRBV28; abundance: -; CDR3nt: TGTGCCAGCAGTTTAACCCGGCACAGCGAAGCTTTCTTT; CDR3aa: CASSLTRHSEAFF
j_gene: TRBJ1-1; d_gene: -; v_gene: TRBV7-2; abundance: -; CDR3nt: TGTGCCAGCAGCTCCCGACAGATTGAAGCTTTCTTT; CDR3aa: CASSSRQIEAFF
j_gene: TRBJ2-1; d_gene: -; v_gene: TRBV19; abundance: -; CDR3nt: TGTGCCAGTAGTGAGAAACCGGAGGGTGAGCAGTTCTTC; CDR3aa: CASSEKPEGEQFF
j_gene: TRBJ1-6; d_gene: TRBD1; v_gene: TRBV6-5; abundance: -; CDR3nt: TGTGCCAGCAGTCAGACAGGGGGTTCTAATTCACCCCTCCACTTT; CDR3aa: CASSQTGGSNSPLHF
j_gene: TRBJ2-3; d_gene: TRBD2; v_gene: TRBV10-2; abundance: -; CDR3nt: TGCGCCAGCAAGAGGAGTAGCGGGGGCACAGATACGCAGTATTTT; CDR3aa: CASKRSSGGTDTQYF
j_gene: TRBJ1-1; d_gene: -; v_gene: TRBV20-1; abundance: -; CDR3nt: TGCAGTGCTAGTCGGTGGGGAGCTAACACTGAAGCTTTCTTT; CDR3aa: CSASRWGANTEAFF
j_gene: TRBJ1-4; d_gene: -; v_gene: TRBV5-1; abundance: -; CDR3nt: TGCGCCAGCAGCTTGGAAGGCAGAAAGACGGGGAAACTGTTTTTT; CDR3aa: CASSLEGRKTGKLFF
j_gene: TRBJ2-5; d_gene: TRBD2; v_gene: TRBV7-7; abundance: -; CDR3nt: TGTGCCAGCAGCTTCGGGATCTCTAGCGGGAGAGAGACCCAGTACTTC; CDR3aa: CASSFGISSGRETQYF
j_gene: TRBJ1-6; d_gene: TRBD1; v_gene: TRBV5-1; abundance: -; CDR3nt: TGCGCCAGCAGCCCCCGAATCGGACAGGATCAGGCACCCCTCCACTTT; CDR3aa: CASSPRIGQDQAPLHF
j_gene: TRBJ2-5; d_gene: -; v_gene: TRBV10-3; abundance: -; CDR3nt: TGTGCCATTCAGGGGACCGGTCAAGAGACCCAGTACTTC; CDR3aa: CAIQGTGQETQYF
j_gene: TRBJ2-2; d_gene: TRBD2; v_gene: TRBV6-5; abundance: -; CDR3nt: TGTGCCAGCAGGGGACTAGTCAACACCGGGGAGCTGTTTTTT; CDR3aa: CASRGLVNTGELFF
j_gene: TRBJ2-5; d_gene: -; v_gene: TRBV5-1; abundance: few; CDR3nt: TGCGCCAGCAACGCCGATGGGCCCCTCCAAGAGACCCAGTACTTC; CDR3aa: CASNADGPLQETQYF
j_gene: TRBJ2-7; d_gene: TRBD1; v_gene: TRBV5-1; abundance: -; CDR3nt: TGCGCCAGCAGGGGGACAGTTTCCTACGAGCAGTACTTC; CDR3aa: CASRGTVSYEQYF
j_gene: TRBJ2-1; d_gene: -; v_gene: TRBV28; abundance: -; CDR3nt: TGTGCCAGCAGACAAACCTACGGGACATTACACAATGAGCAGTTCTTC; CDR3aa: CASRQTYGTLHNEQFF
j_gene: TRBJ2-2; d_gene: TRBD1; v_gene: TRBV5-4; abundance: -; CDR3nt: TGTGCCAGCAGCTTGCCGGGACAGGCTTACACCGGGGAGCTGTTTTTT; CDR3aa: CASSLPGQAYTGELFF
j_gene: TRBJ2-6; d_gene: -; v_gene: TRBV28; abundance: -; CDR3nt: TGTGCCAGCGTGCCGCAGGGGCCTGGGGCCAACGTCCTGACTTTC; CDR3aa: CASVPQGPGANVLTF
j_gene: TRBJ1-4; d_gene: -; v_gene: TRBV3-1/TRBV3-2; abundance: few; CDR3nt: TGTGCCAGCAGCCTGGGGACATTCCTGATTTTT; CDR3aa: CASSLGTFLIF
j_gene: TRBJ2-2; d_gene: TRBD1; v_gene: TRBV25-1; abundance: -; CDR3nt: TGTGCCAGCAGTGAATATAACACAGGGGGAACCGGGGAGCTGTTTTTT; CDR3aa: CASSEYNTGGTGELFF
j_gene: TRBJ2-2; d_gene: TRBD1; v_gene: TRBV30; abundance: -; CDR3nt: TGTGCCTGGGATACAGGGGTAGCCGGGGAGCTGTTTTTT; CDR3aa: CAWDTGVAGELFF
j_gene: TRBJ2-5; d_gene: TRBD1; v_gene: TRBV7-3; abundance: -; CDR3nt: TGTGCCAGCAGCCGTTCCGGGACAGGGGCGAAGACCCAGTACTTC; CDR3aa: CASSRSGTGAKTQYF
j_gene: TRBJ1-5; d_gene: TRBD1; v_gene: TRBV28; abundance: -; CDR3nt: TGTGCCACCTACCTAGGTGCTCGGGGACAGGGATATCAGCCCCAGCATTTT; CDR3aa: CATYLGARGQGYQPQHF
j_gene: TRBJ2-5; d_gene: TRBD2; v_gene: TRBV20-1; abundance: -; CDR3nt: TGCAGTGCTAGTCAGACTAGCGGGGCATTACAAGAGACCCAGTACTTC; CDR3aa: CSASQTSGALQETQYF
j_gene: TRBJ2-1; d_gene: TRBD2; v_gene: TRBV5-4; abundance: -; CDR3nt: TGTGCCAGCAGCTTTGGGGGAGGGCCTAAAAGCTTACGGTTTGAGCAGTTCTTC; CDR3aa: CASSFGGGPKSLRFEQFF
j_gene: TRBJ2-7; d_gene: -; v_gene: TRBV13; abundance: -; CDR3nt: TGTGCCAGCAGCTTAAGTGGCAGCTCCTACGAGCAGTACTTC; CDR3aa: CASSLSGSSYEQYF
j_gene: TRBJ2-5; d_gene: -; v_gene: TRBV9; abundance: -; CDR3nt: TGTGCCAGCAGCCCGACAGGTTTAGAGACCCAGTACTTC; CDR3aa: CASSPTGLETQYF
j_gene: TRBJ2-7; d_gene: TRBD2; v_gene: TRBV5-1; abundance: -; CDR3nt: TGCGCCAGCAGCTCGGGCTTAGGGGGGACTAGCTCCTACGAGCAGTACTTC; CDR3aa: CASSSGLGGTSSYEQYF
j_gene: TRBJ2-7; d_gene: TRBD2; v_gene: TRBV28; abundance: -; CDR3nt: TGTGCCTCCTGCGGGGGGACGAGCTCCTACGAGCAGTACTTC; CDR3aa: CASCGGTSSYEQYF
j_gene: TRBJ2-2; d_gene: TRBD1; v_gene: TRBV7-9; abundance: -; CDR3nt: TGTGCCAGCAGCTTGGGACAGGGGGACACCGGGGAGCTGTTTTTT; CDR3aa: CASSLGQGDTGELFF
j_gene: TRBJ1-2; d_gene: -; v_gene: TRBV28; abundance: -; CDR3nt: TGTGCCAGCAGTCAGAATGGCTACACCTTC; CDR3aa: CASSQNGYTF
j_gene: TRBJ1-6; d_gene: -; v_gene: TRBV27; abundance: -; CDR3nt: TGTGCCAGCAAGAACAGGGTTTTGAATTCACCCCTCCACTTT; CDR3aa: CASKNRVLNSPLHF
j_gene: TRBJ2-7; d_gene: -; v_gene: TRBV30; abundance: -; CDR3nt: TGTGCCTGGAGTCATGGAGGTTCCTCCTACGAGCAGTACTTC; CDR3aa: CAWSHGGSSYEQYF
j_gene: TRBJ1-2; d_gene: -; v_gene: TRBV20-1; abundance: -; CDR3nt: TGCAGTGCCCACGGGAACTATGGCTACACCTTC; CDR3aa: CSAHGNYGYTF
j_gene: TRBJ1-1; d_gene: TRBD1; v_gene: TRBV28; abundance: -; CDR3nt: TGTGCCAGCAGTGTCACAGGGGATATGTGGACTGAAGCTTTCTTT; CDR3aa: CASSVTGDMWTEAFF
j_gene: TRBJ2-1; d_gene: -; v_gene: TRBV11-2; abundance: -; CDR3nt: TGTGCCAGCAGATTTCCGGGACTCCGACGCAATGAGCAGTTCTTC; CDR3aa: CASRFPGLRRNEQFF
j_gene: TRBJ2-3; d_gene: -; v_gene: TRBV5-6; abundance: -; CDR3nt: TGTGCCAGCAGACTCGGGTATACTAGCACAGATACGCAGTATTTT; CDR3aa: CASRLGYTSTDTQYF
j_gene: TRBJ1-4; d_gene: -; v_gene: TRBV27; abundance: -; CDR3nt: TGTGCCAGCAGCGCTACAGGCCTGTTGGATGAAAAACTGTTTTTT; CDR3aa: CASSATGLLDEKLFF
j_gene: TRBJ1-4; d_gene: -; v_gene: TRBV19; abundance: -; CDR3nt: TGTGCCAGTAGTATGTGGGGAGTCGAGCGACTGTTTTTT; CDR3aa: CASSMWGVERLFF
j_gene: TRBJ2-5; d_gene: -; v_gene: TRBV30; abundance: -; CDR3nt: TGTGCCTGGAATAAGGTGGGCCCGGAGACCCAGTACTTC; CDR3aa: CAWNKVGPETQYF
j_gene: TRBJ2-2; d_gene: TRBD1; v_gene: TRBV3-1/TRBV3-2; abundance: -; CDR3nt: TGTGCCAGCACCTTAGGGGTGGCAGGGGGAGTGATCACCGGGGAGCTGTTTTTT; CDR3aa: CASTLGVAGGVITGELFF
j_gene: TRBJ2-3; d_gene: TRBD2; v_gene: TRBV3-1/TRBV3-2; abundance: -; CDR3nt: TGTGCCAGCAGTCAGGTTCACCATAGCGGGTACACAGATACGCAGTATTTT; CDR3aa: CASSQVHHSGYTDTQYF
j_gene: TRBJ2-7; d_gene: TRBD2; v_gene: TRBV7-6; abundance: -; CDR3nt: TGTGCCAGCAGCTCGATAGCGGGAGGTCCCGAGCAGTACTTC; CDR3aa: CASSSIAGGPEQYF
j_gene: TRBJ2-1; d_gene: -; v_gene: TRBV23-1; abundance: -; CDR3nt: TGCGCCAGCAGTCAAAGGGGTTTCTCCTACAATGAGCAGTTCTTC; CDR3aa: CASSQRGFSYNEQFF
j_gene: TRBJ1-6; d_gene: TRBD1; v_gene: TRBV11-2; abundance: -; CDR3nt: TGTGCCAGCTCCTGGCGGACAGGGGTTAATTCACCCCTCCACTTT; CDR3aa: CASSWRTGVNSPLHF